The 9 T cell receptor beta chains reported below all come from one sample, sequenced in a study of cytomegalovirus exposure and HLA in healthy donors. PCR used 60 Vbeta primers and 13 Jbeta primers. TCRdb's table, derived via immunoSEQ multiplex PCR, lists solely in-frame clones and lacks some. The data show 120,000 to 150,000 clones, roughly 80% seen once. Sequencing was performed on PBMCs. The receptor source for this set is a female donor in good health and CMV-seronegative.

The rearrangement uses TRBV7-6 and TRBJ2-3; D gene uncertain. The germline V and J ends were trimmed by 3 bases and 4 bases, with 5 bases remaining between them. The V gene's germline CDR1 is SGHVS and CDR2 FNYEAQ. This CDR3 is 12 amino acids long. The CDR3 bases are TGTGCCAGCAGCTTGTTCTCAGATACGCAGTATTTT. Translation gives CASSLFSDTQYF.

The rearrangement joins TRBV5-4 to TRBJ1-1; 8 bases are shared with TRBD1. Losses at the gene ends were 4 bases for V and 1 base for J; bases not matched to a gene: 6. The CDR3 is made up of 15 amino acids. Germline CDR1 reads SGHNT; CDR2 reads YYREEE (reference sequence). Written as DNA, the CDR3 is TGTGCCAGCAGCCCGAGTGGGACAGGGAACACTGAAGCTTTCTTT. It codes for CASSPSGTGNTEAFF.

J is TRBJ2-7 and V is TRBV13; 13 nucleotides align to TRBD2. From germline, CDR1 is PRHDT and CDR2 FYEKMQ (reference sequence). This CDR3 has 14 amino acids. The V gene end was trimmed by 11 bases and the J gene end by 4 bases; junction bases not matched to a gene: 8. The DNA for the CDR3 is TGTGCCTCCGGACTAGCGGGAGCAACGTACGAGCAGTACTTC. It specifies CASGLAGATYEQYF.

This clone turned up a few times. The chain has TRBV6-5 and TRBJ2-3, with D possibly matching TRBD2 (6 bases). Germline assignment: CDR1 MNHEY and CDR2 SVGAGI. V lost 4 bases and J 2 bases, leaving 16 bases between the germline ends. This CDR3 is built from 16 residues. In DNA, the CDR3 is TGTGCCAGCAGTTTCGGACTAACTTCCCCCACAGATACGCAGTATTTT. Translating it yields CASSFGLTSPTDTQYF.

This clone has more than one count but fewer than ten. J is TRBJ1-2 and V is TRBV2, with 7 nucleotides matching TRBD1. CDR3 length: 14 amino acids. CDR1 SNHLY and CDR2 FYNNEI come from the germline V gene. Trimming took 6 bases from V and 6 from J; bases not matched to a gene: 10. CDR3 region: CASSRQGIGDGYTF. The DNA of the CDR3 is TGTGCCAGCAGCAGACAGGGTATAGGGGATGGCTACACCTTC.

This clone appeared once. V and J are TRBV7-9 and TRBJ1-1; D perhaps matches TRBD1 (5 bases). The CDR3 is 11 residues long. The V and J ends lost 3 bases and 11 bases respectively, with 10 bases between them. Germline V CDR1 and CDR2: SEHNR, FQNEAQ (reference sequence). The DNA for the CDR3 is TGTGCCAGCAGCTTGGGACGGGGGGCTTTCTTT. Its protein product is CASSLGRGAFF.

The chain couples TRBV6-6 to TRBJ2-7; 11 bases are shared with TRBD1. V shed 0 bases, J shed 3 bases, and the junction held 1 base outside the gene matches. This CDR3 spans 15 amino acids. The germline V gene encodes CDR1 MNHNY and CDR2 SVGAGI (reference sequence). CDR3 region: CASSYSGTGGYEQYF. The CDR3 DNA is TGTGCCAGCAGTTACTCTGGGACAGGGGGCTACGAGCAGTACTTC.

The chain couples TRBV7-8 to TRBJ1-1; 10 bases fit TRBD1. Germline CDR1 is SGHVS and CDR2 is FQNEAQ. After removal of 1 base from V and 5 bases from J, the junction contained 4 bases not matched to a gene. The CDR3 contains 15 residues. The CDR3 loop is CASSLEGQGLTEAFF. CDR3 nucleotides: TGTGCCAGCAGCTTAGAGGGACAGGGGTTGACTGAAGCTTTCTTT.

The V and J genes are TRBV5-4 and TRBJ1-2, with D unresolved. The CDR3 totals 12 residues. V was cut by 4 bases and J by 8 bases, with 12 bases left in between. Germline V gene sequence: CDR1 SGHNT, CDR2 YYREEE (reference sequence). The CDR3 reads CASSRSGGGYTF. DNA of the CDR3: TGTGCCAGCAGCCGGTCGGGAGGAGGCTACACCTTC.